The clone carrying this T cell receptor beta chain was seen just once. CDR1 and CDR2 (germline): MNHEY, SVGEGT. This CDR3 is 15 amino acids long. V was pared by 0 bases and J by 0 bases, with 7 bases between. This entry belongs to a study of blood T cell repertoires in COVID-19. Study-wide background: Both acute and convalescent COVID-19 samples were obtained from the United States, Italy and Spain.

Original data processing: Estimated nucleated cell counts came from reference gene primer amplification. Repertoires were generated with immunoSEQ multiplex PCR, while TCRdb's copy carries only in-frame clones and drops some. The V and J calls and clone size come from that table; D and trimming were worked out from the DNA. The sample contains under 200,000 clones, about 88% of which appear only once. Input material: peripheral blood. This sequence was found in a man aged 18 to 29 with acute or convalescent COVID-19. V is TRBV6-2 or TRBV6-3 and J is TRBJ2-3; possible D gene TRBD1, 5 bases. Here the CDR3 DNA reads TGTGCCAGCAGTTACTCCAGGGCCAGCACAGATACGCAGTATTTT. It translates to CASSYSRASTDTQYF.